This TCR beta chain was retrieved from a study of regulatory T cells in long-lasting Graves disease. Study summary: Positive TSH receptor antibodies alongside over 5 years of antithyroid drugs were what marked Graves' disease as persistent.

Library construction for TCR beta used iRepertoire HTBI primers and Arm-PCR of CDR3 regions. TCRdb re-derived calls from the multiplex PCR reads in MiXCR, one entry per CDR3 protein. The sample has about 430,000 distinct CDR3 sequences, roughly 21% seen once. Regarding this clonotype: One end of the junction does not line up with germline, which may come from a read error.

CDR3 length equals 14 residues. The germline gives CDR1 DFQATT, CDR2 SNEGSKA (reference sequence). The time point: persistent/refractory GD, antithyroid drugs over 5 years with positive TRAb. Extracted PBMC RNA gave rise to the TCR library. This chain joins TRBV20-1 and TRBJ1-5; D perhaps matches TRBD1 (5 bases). The receptor was derived from a female donor with Graves disease. The sequencing used peripheral blood mononuclear cells (PBMCs), collected when the disease was refractory, from a patient treated with antithyroid drugs. The CDR3 nucleotides read TGCAGTGTTTTTGGGGCGGTTAGCGATCAGCCCCAGCATTTT. As protein: CSVFGAVSDQPQHF.